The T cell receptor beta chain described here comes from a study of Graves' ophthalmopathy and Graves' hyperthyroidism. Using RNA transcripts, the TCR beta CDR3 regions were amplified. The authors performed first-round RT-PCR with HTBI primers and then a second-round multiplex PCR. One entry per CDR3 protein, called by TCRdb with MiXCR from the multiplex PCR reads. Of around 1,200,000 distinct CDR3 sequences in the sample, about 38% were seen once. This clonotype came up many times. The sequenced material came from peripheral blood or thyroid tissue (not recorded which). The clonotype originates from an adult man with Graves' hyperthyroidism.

CDR3 in amino acids: CATSDPGTSGGLSGELFF. In DNA form, the CDR3 reads TGTGCCACCAGTGACCCTGGGACTAGCGGGGGGCTATCCGGGGAGCTGTTTTTT. The rearrangement joins TRBV24-1 to TRBJ2-2, with 15 positions matching TRBD2. CDR3 length: 18 residues. Trimming cost V 4 bases and J 6 bases; bases outside gene matches: 8. CDR1 KGHDR and CDR2 SFDVKD come from the germline V gene.